The source of this TCR beta chain is a study of CXCR3-negative and CXCR3-positive naive CD8 T cells. The TRB libraries of cDNA were built by UMI-labeled 5' RACE. With the 5' RACE reads reprocessed, TCRdb shows one record per CDR3 protein and no DNA. Its clone listing holds around 63,000 distinct CDR3 sequences. The CDR3 loop spans 13 amino acids. CDR1 is SQVTM, CDR2 ANQGSEA, per germline. A remark on this clonotype: Its antigen is not identified.

Study outcomes and limitations: Both naive subsets showed comparably high diversity, and memory CD8+ cells showed much lower diversity. Compared with CXCR3-negative naive cells, CXCR3-positive naive cells showed more hydrophobic TRB CDR3s.

The material sequenced was naive CXCR3+ CD8+ T cells from blood. The subset was: CD45RO-CCR7+CD27+CD95- naive CD8+ T cells expressing CXCR3 (TNR3+). The source is a human donor in good health. Some clones in this sample may be carry-over from other donors' samples. The chain couples TRBV29-1 to TRBJ2-1; with no DNA, the TCRdb D assignment of TRBD2 cannot be verified. The CDR3 sequence: CSVWTSGFNEQFF.